Listed below are T cell receptor beta chains from one sample, sequenced in a study of blood T cells in healthy people across ages. TCRdb called the 5' RACE reads again in MiXCR, with one record for every CDR3 protein. Here the sample spans fewer than 1,200,000 distinct CDR3 sequences, under 30% being singletons. These data also formed part of another study, on T cells of mothers and their children.

The sequenced material came from blood. The receptors stem from a girl aged 2-9 years in good health. CDR3s include the opening cysteine and the closing phenylalanine or tryptophan. A D gene is named only where the DNA matches it firmly. A clone size is listed for some rows: how often the clone was seen (once, few, many), or a class if it is expanded.

v_gene	abundance	j_gene	d_gene	CDR3aa	CDR3nt
TRBV28	few	TRBJ2-5	NA	CASSISGVGTQYF	TGTGCCAGCAGCATCTCAGGGGTGGGGACCCAGTACTTC
TRBV29-1	few	TRBJ1-1	NA	CSVRQMNTEAFF	TGCAGCGTCAGACAGATGAACACTGAAGCTTTCTTT
TRBV27	NA	TRBJ2-7	TRBD1	CASRGWGQGISEQYF	TGTGCCAGCAGGGGGTGGGGACAGGGGATCTCCGAGCAGTACTTC
TRBV5-1	NA	TRBJ2-3	TRBD2	CASSSPGGGSDTQYF	TGCGCCAGCAGCTCACCGGGGGGGGGTTCGGATACGCAGTATTTT
TRBV7-9	NA	TRBJ2-1	NA	CASTAHNEQFF	TGTGCCAGCACGGCCCACAATGAGCAGTTCTTC
TRBV6-2/TRBV6-3	few	TRBJ2-7	TRBD2	CASSYSVSGGSYEQYF	TGTGCCAGCAGTTACTCCGTTAGCGGGGGATCCTACGAGCAGTACTTC
TRBV29-1	NA	TRBJ2-1	NA	CSGVGGFGPEQFF	TGCAGCGGCGTGGGTGGGTTTGGGCCTGAGCAGTTCTTC
TRBV7-2	once	TRBJ2-5	TRBD2	CASSLQLSGAVETQYF	TGTGCCAGCAGCTTACAACTTAGCGGGGCGGTAGAGACCCAGTACTTC
TRBV28	few	TRBJ2-5	TRBD2	CASSFTGRAKLAGGPETQYF	TGTGCCAGCAGTTTTACAGGGCGTGCAAAACTAGCGGGAGGGCCGGAGACCCAGTACTTC
TRBV20-1	few	TRBJ2-1	TRBD2	CSARTTSRYPSSYNEQFF	TGCAGTGCTAGAACGACTAGCCGCTATCCCAGCTCCTACAATGAGCAGTTCTTC
TRBV4-2	few	TRBJ2-1	NA	CASSQVRGTSSYNEQFF	TGTGCCAGCAGCCAAGTGCGGGGGACAAGCTCCTACAATGAGCAGTTCTTC
TRBV2	NA	TRBJ2-5	TRBD1	CASSGTGWFF	TGTGCCAGCTCCGGGACAGGTTGGTTCTTC
TRBV7-2	NA	TRBJ2-4	NA	CASSLDAGLGIQYF	TGTGCCAGCAGCTTAGATGCGGGGCTTGGCATTCAGTACTTC
TRBV4-2	NA	TRBJ2-7	NA	CASSQSRGNSYEQYF	TGTGCCAGCAGCCAGTCAAGAGGAAACTCCTACGAGCAGTACTTC
TRBV12-3/TRBV12-4	few	TRBJ2-1	TRBD2	CASSDSGLADYNEQFF	TGTGCCAGCAGTGACTCTGGACTAGCCGATTACAATGAGCAGTTCTTC
TRBV12-3/TRBV12-4	few	TRBJ2-2	NA	CASSFSYTGELFF	TGTGCCAGCAGTTTCTCTTACACCGGGGAGCTGTTTTTT
TRBV2	NA	TRBJ1-2	TRBD1	CASGLDREPPGYTF	TGTGCCAGCGGCCTGGACAGGGAACCTCCAGGCTACACCTTC